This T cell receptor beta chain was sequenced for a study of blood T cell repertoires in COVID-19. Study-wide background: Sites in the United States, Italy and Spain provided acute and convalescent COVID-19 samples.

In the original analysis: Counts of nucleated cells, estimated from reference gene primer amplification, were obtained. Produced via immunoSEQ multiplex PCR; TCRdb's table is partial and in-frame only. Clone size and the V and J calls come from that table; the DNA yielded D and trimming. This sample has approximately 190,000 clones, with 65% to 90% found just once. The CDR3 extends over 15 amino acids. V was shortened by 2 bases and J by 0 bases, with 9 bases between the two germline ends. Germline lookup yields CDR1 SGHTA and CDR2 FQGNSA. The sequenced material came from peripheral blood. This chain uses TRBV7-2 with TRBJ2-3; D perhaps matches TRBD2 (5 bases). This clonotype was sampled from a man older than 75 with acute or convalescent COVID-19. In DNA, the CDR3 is TGTGCCAGCAGCTTAAACGGGATTAGCACAGATACGCAGTATTTT. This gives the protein CASSLNGISTDTQYF.